Here is one TCR beta chain with its context. These data come from a study of response to subunit inactivated influenza vaccine. V was shortened by 7 bases and J by 1 base, with 13 bases between the two germline ends. Germline V CDR1 and CDR2: SEHNR, FQNEAQ (reference sequence). CDR3 size: 15 residues. MiXCR was run by TCRdb on the RT-PCR reads, yielding one entry per CDR3 protein. The table includes 550,000 to 600,000 distinct CDR3 sequences, about 12% detected once. The starting material was PBMCs from blood, obtained on the day of vaccination. V and J are TRBV7-9 and TRBJ2-2, with D maybe TRBD2 (5 bases). The TCR sequence derives from a man aged 45 to 65 who received an inactivated influenza vaccine. Here the CDR3 reads CASNPSGGNTGELFF. The CDR3 region has the DNA TGTGCCAGCAACCCTTCTGGAGGGAACACCGGGGAGCTGTTTTTT.